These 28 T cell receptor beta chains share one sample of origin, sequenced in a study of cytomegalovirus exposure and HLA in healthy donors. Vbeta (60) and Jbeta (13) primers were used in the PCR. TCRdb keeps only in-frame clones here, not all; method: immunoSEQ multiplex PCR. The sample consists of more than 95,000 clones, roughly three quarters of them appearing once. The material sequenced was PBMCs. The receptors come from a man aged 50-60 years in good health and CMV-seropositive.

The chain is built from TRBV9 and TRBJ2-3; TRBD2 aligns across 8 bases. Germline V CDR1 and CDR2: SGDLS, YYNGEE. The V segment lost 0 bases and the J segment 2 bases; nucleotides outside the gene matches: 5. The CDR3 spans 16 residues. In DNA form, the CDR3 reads TGTGCCAGCAGCGTAGCTGGACTAGCCTTCACAGATACGCAGTATTTT. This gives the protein CASSVAGLAFTDTQYF. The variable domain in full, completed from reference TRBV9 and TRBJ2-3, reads DSGVTQTPKHLITATGQRVTLRCSPRSGDLSVYWYQQSLDQGLQFLIQYYNGEERAKGNILERFSAQQFPDLHSELNLSSLELGDSALYFCASSVAGLAFTDTQYFGPGTRLTVL.

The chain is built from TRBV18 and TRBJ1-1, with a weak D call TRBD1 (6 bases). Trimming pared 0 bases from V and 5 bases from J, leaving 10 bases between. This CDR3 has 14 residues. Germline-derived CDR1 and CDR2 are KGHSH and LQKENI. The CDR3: CASSPPLRGTEAFF. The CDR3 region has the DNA TGTGCCAGCTCACCACCCCTCAGGGGTACTGAAGCTTTCTTT.

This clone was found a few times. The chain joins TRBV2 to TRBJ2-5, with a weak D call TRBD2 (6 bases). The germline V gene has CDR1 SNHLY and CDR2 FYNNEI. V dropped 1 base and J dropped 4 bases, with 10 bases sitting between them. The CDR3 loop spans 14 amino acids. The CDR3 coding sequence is TGTGCCAGCAGTGAAGGACTAGTAGGAGAGACCCAGTACTTC. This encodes CASSEGLVGETQYF.

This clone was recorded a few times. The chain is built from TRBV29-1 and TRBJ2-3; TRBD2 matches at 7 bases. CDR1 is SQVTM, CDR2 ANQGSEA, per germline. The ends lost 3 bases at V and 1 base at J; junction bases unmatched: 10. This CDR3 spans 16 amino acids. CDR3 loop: CSVEGTRGGGTDTQYF. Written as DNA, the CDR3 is TGCAGCGTTGAGGGTACAAGGGGAGGGGGCACAGATACGCAGTATTTT.

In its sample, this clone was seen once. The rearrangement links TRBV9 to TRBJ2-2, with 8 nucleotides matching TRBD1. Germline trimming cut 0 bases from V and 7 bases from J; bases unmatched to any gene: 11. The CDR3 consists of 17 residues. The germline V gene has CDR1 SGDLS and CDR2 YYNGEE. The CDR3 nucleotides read TGTGCCAGCAGCGTAGCAGGGGGCGGAACGTTGGGCGGGGAGCTGTTTTTT. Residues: CASSVAGGGTLGGELFF.

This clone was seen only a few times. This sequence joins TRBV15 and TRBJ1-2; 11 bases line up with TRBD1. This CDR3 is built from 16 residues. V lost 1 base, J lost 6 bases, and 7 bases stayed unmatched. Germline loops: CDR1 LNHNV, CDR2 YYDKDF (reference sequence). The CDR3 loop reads CATSRGTGGAGDGYTF. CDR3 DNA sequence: TGTGCCACCAGCAGAGGGACAGGGGGCGCCGGGGATGGCTACACCTTC. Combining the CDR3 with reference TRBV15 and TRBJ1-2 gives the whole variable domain DAMVIQNPRYQVTQFGKPVTLSCSQTLNHNVMYWYQQKSSQAPKLLFHYYDKDFNNEADTPDNFQSRRPNTSFCFLDIRSPGLGDTAMYLCATSRGTGGAGDGYTFGSGTRLTVV.

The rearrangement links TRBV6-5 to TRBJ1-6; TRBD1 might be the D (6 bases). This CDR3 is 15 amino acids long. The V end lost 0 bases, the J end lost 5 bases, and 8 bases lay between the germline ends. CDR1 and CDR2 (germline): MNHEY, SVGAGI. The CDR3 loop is CASSYSRQDNSPLHF. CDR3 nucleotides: TGTGCCAGCAGTTACTCGCGACAGGATAATTCACCCCTCCACTTT.

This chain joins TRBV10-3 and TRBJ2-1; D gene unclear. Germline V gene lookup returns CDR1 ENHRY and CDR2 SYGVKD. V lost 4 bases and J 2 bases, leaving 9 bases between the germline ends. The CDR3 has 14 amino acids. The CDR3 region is CAISGAGPYNEQFF. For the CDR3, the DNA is TGTGCCATCAGTGGGGCAGGTCCCTACAATGAGCAGTTCTTC.

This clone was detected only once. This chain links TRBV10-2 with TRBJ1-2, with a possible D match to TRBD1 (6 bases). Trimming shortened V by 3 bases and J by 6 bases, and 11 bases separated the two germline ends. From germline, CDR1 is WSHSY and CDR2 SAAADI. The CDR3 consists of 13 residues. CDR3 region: CASSDEAGDGYTF. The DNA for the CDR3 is TGCGCCAGCAGTGATGAGGCAGGGGATGGCTACACCTTC.

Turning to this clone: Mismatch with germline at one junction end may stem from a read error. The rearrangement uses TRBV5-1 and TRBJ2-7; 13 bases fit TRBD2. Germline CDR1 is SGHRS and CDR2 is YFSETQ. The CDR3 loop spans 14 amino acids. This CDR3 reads CASSWTSGSYEQYF. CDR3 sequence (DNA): TGTGCCAGCAGCTGGACTAGCGGGAGCTACGAGCAGTACTTC.

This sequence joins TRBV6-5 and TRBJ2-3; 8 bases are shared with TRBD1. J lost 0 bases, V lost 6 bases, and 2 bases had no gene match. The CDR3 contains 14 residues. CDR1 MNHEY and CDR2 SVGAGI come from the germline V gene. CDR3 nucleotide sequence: TGTGCCAGCAGGCAGGGGGCGAGCACAGATACGCAGTATTTT. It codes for CASRQGASTDTQYF.

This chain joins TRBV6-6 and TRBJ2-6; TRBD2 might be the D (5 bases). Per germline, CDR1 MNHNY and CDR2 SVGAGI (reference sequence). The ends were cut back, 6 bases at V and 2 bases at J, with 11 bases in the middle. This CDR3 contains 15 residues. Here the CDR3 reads CASSPSEAGANVLTF. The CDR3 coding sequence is TGTGCCAGCAGCCCCTCGGAGGCTGGGGCCAACGTCCTGACTTTC.

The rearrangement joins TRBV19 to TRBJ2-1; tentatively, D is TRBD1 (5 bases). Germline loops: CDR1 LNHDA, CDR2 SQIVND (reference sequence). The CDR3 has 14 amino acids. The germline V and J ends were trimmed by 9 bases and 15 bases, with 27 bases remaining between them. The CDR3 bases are TGTGCCAGCCAAAGACAGATATCTACAGTGAGCGTGTTCTTC. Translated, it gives CASQRQISTVSVFF.

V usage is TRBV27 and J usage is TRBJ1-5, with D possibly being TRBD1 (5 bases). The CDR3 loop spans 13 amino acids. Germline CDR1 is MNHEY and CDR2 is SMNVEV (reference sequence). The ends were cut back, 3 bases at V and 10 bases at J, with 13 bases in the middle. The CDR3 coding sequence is TGTGCCAGCAGTTTGGGGGGATTCAGCCCCCAGCATTTT. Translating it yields CASSLGGFSPQHF.

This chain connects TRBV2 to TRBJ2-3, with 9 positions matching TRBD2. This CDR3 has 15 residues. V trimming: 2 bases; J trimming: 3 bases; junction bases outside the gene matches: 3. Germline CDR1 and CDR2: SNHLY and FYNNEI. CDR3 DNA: TGTGCCAGCAGTGAAATTAGCGGGAGAACAGATACGCAGTATTTT. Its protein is CASSEISGRTDTQYF. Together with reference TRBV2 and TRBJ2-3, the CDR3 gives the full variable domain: EPEVTQTPSHQVTQMGQEVILRCVPISNHLYFYWYRQILGQKVEFLVSFYNNEISEKSEIFDDQFSVERPDGSNFTLKIRSTKLEDSAMYFCASSEISGRTDTQYFGPGTRLTVL.

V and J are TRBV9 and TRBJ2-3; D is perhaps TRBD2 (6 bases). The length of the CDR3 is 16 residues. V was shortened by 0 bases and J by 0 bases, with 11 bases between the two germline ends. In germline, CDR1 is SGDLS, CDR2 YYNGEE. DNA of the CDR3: TGTGCCAGCAGCGTAGGCGGAGGGCCTAGCACAGATACGCAGTATTTT. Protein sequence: CASSVGGGPSTDTQYF.

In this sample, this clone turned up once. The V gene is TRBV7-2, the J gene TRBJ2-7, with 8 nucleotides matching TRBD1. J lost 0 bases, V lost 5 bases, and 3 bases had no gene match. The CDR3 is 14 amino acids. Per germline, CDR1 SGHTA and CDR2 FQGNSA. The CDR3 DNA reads TGTGCCAGCAGCAGACAGGGGAACTCCTACGAGCAGTACTTC. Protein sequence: CASSRQGNSYEQYF.

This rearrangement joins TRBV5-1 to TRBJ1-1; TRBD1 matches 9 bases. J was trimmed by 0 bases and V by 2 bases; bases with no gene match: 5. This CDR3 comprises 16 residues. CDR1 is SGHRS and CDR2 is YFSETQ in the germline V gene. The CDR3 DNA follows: TGCGCCAGCAGCTTTAGGACAGGGGCCCTGAACACTGAAGCTTTCTTT. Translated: CASSFRTGALNTEAFF.

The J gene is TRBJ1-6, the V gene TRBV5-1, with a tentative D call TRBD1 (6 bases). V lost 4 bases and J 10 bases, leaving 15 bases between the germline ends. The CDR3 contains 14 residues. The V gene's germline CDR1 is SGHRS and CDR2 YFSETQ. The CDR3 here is CASSPGTLESPLHF. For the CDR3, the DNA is TGCGCCAGCAGCCCCGGGACATTGGAATCACCCCTCCACTTT.

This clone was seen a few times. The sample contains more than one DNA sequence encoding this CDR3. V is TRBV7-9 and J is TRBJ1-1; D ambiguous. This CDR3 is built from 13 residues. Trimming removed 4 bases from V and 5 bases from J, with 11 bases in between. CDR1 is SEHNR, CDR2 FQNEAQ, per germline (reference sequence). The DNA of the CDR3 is TGTGCCAGCAGCTCTATATCGAGTACTGAAGCTTTCTTT. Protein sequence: CASSSISSTEAFF. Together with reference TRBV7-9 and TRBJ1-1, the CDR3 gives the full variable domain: DTGVSQNPRHKITKRGQNVTFRCDPISEHNRLYWYRQTLGQGPEFLTYFQNEAQLEKSRLLSDRFSAERPKGSFSTLEIQRTEQGDSAMYLCASSSISSTEAFFGQGTRLTVV.

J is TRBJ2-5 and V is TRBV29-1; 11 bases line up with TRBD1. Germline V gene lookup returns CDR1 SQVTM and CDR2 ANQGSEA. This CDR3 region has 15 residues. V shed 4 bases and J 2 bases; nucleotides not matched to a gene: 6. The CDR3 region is CSVARDRGMQETQYF. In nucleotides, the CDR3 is TGCAGCGTTGCCCGGGACAGGGGGATGCAAGAGACCCAGTACTTC. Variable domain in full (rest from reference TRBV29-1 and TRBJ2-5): SAVISQKPSRDICQRGTSLTIQCQVDSQVTMMFWYRQQPGQSLTLIATANQGSEATYESGFVIDKFPISRPNLTFSTLTVSNMSPEDSSIYLCSVARDRGMQETQYFGPGTRLLVL.

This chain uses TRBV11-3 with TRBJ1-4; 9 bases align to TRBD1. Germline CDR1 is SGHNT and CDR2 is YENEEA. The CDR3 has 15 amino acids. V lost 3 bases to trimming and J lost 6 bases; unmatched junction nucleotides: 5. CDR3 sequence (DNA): TGTGCCAGCAGCTTTTCCGGGACAGGGCATGAAAAACTGTTTTTT. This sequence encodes CASSFSGTGHEKLFF. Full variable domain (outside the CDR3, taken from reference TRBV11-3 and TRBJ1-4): EAGVVQSPRYKIIEKKQPVAFWCNPISGHNTLYWYLQNLGQGPELLIRYENEEAVDDSQLPKDRFSAERLKGVDSTLKIQPAELGDSAVYLCASSFSGTGHEKLFFGSGTQLSVL.

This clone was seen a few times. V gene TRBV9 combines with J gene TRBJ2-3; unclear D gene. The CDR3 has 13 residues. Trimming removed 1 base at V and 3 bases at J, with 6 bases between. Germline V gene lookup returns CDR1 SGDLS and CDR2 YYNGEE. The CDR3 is CASSVLQTDTQYF. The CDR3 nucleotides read TGTGCCAGCAGCGTATTACAAACAGATACGCAGTATTTT. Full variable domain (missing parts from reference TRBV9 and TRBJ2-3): DSGVTQTPKHLITATGQRVTLRCSPRSGDLSVYWYQQSLDQGLQFLIQYYNGEERAKGNILERFSAQQFPDLHSELNLSSLELGDSALYFCASSVLQTDTQYFGPGTRLTVL.

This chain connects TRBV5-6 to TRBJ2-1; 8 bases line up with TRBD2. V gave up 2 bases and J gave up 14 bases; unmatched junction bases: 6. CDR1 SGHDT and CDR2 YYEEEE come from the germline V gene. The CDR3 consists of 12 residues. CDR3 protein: CASSLASGREFF. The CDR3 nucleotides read TGTGCCAGCAGCTTAGCTAGCGGGCGGGAGTTCTTC.

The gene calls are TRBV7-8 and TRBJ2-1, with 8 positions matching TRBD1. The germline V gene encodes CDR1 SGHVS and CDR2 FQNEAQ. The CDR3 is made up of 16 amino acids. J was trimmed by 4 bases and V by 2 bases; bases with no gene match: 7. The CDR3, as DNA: TGTGCCAGCAGCTTAAGGGCAGGGGGCCGTTACAATGAGCAGTTCTTC. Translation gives CASSLRAGGRYNEQFF.

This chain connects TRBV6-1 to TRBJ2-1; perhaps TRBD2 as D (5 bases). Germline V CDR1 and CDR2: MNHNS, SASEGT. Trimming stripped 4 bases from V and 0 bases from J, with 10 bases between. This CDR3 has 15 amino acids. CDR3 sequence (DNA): TGTGCCAGCAGTGGAGAGGGAAGCTCCTACAATGAGCAGTTCTTC. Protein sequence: CASSGEGSSYNEQFF.

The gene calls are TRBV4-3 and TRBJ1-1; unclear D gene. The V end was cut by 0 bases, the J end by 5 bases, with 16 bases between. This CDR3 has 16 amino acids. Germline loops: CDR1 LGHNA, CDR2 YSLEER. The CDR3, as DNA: TGCGCCAGCAGCCAAGAGAAAAGAGGGTTTCAAACTGAAGCTTTCTTT. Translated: CASSQEKRGFQTEAFF.

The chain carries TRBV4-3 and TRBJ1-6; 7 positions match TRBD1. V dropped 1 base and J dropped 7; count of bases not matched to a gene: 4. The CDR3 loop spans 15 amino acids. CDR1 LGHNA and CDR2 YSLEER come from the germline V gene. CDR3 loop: CASSQGGQENSPLHF. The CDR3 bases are TGCGCCAGCAGCCAAGGAGGACAGGAGAATTCACCCCTCCACTTT.